The 15 T cell receptor beta chains below were found in one sample sequenced in a study of blood T cells in healthy people across ages. Combining a sample-barcoded 5' primer with a J-beta primer mix, a second PCR ran for roughly 7 to 12 cycles. TCRdb called the 5' RACE reads again in MiXCR, with one record for every CDR3 protein. The table shows about 700,000 distinct CDR3 sequences, with around 32% occurring only once. The sample consisted of blood. The receptors derive from an elderly woman in good health.

The V gene is TRBV5-1, the J gene TRBJ2-2, with a possible D match to TRBD2 (5 bases). Trimming took off 0 bases at V and 5 bases at J, with 14 bases between the two ends. The CDR3 covers 16 residues. CDR1 and CDR2 (germline): SGHRS, YFSETQ. DNA for the CDR3: TGCGCCAGCAGCTTGGGCTCGGACCCGGGGACCGGGGAGCTGTTTTTT. It codes for CASSLGSDPGTGELFF. The complete variable domain, with remaining parts taken from reference TRBV5-1 and TRBJ2-2, reads KAGVTQTPRYLIKTRGQQVTLSCSPISGHRSVSWYQQTPGQGLQFLFEYFSETQRNKGNFPGRFSGRQFSNSRSEMNVSTLELGDSALYLCASSLGSDPGTGELFFGEGSRLTVL.

The sample holds a few counts of this clonotype. The CDR3, as DNA: TGTGCCAGCAGACCGCAGACAGGGGTGTCTCAGCCCCAGCATTTT. This gives the protein CASRPQTGVSQPQHF. This chain uses TRBV5-8 with TRBJ1-5; TRBD1 matches at 8 bases. CDR1 and CDR2 from the germline V gene are SGHTS and YDEGEE. The CDR3 has 15 amino acids. The trim removed 5 bases at V and 6 bases at J, leaving 10 bases unmatched.

This clonotype was seen more than once but under ten times. The chain links TRBV19 to TRBJ1-5; TRBD1 aligns across 7 bases. This CDR3 region has 15 residues. V gave up 7 bases and J gave up 7 bases; unmatched junction bases: 13. From germline, CDR1 is LNHDA and CDR2 SQIVND (reference sequence). CDR3 residues: CASTRSGQAGQPQHF. The CDR3 DNA follows: TGTGCCAGTACCCGATCAGGACAGGCAGGACAGCCCCAGCATTTT.

The DNA for the CDR3 is TGCAGTGCTAGAGTCCCCCTTGCCATCCAAGAGACCCAGTACTTC. Translated, it gives CSARVPLAIQETQYF. V usage is TRBV20-1 and J usage is TRBJ2-5; D ambiguous. The CDR3 contains 15 residues. The germline gives CDR1 DFQATT, CDR2 SNEGSKA (reference sequence). The V end was cut by 1 base, the J end by 1 base, with 13 bases between.

The chain employs TRBV30 and TRBJ2-7; TRBD1 matches 9 bases. CDR3 length: 12 amino acids. Germline V gene data show CDR1 as GTSNPN and CDR2 as SVGIG (reference sequence). Trimming cost V 4 bases and J 6 bases; bases outside gene matches: 4. The CDR3 nucleotides read TGTGCCTGGATGGGACAGGGATTCGAGCAGTACTTC. Translating it yields CAWMGQGFEQYF.

The rearrangement uses TRBV20-1 and TRBJ2-3, with 8 positions matching TRBD2. The CDR3 loop spans 14 amino acids. Trimming at V came to 3 bases and at J to 3 bases, leaving 5 bases not matched to a gene. Germline loops: CDR1 DFQATT, CDR2 SNEGSKA (reference sequence). The CDR3 reads CSARPTSVTDTQYF. DNA of the CDR3: TGCAGTGCTAGGCCGACTAGCGTGACAGATACGCAGTATTTT.

This clonotype appeared a few times. A clone one base away is much larger, so this may be a read error. This chain uses TRBV27 with TRBJ2-5; TRBD1 aligns across 9 bases. After removal of 6 bases from V and 11 bases from J, the junction contained 16 bases not matched to a gene. There are 15 residues in the CDR3. The germline gives CDR1 MNHEY, CDR2 SMNVEV (reference sequence). CDR3 sequence: CASREGQGRFNEQYF. The CDR3 DNA reads TGTGCCAGCAGAGAAGGACAGGGGAGGTTTAATGAGCAGTACTTC.

Only one count was recorded for this clonotype. J is TRBJ2-5 and V is TRBV12-3 or TRBV12-4, with 7 bases lining up with TRBD1. Trimming cost V 2 bases and J 6 bases; bases outside gene matches: 6. This CDR3 spans 14 amino acids. The CDR3 sequence: CASSLSGQPKTQYF. The CDR3 DNA reads TGTGCCAGCAGTTTATCGGGACAGCCGAAGACCCAGTACTTC.

The chain recombines TRBV5-1 with TRBJ2-3; 10 nucleotides line up with TRBD1. The J segment lost 0 bases and the V segment lost 5 bases, leaving 9 bases of the junction unmatched. Germline V lookup: CDR1 SGHRS, CDR2 YFSETQ. The CDR3 runs 17 residues. The CDR3 DNA is TGCGCCAGCAGGTTAGGGACAGGGGCTCAGAGCACAGATACGCAGTATTTT. Translated, it gives CASRLGTGAQSTDTQYF.

The chain uses TRBV6-1 and TRBJ1-6, with unresolved D. V lost 0 bases and J 6 bases, leaving 15 bases between the germline ends. CDR1 is MNHNS, CDR2 SASEGT, per germline. The CDR3 totals 17 residues. CDR3 in amino acids: CASSEALSRNANSPLHF. The CDR3 bases are TGTGCCAGCAGTGAAGCGCTATCGAGGAATGCTAATTCACCCCTCCACTTT.

This clonotype has a count of ten or more. The chain couples TRBV5-1 to TRBJ2-6; D gene ambiguous. V dropped 0 bases and J dropped 0 bases, with 4 bases sitting between them. In germline, CDR1 is SGHRS, CDR2 YFSETQ. This CDR3 has 15 amino acids. The CDR3 loop is CASSLDPSGANVLTF. The CDR3 DNA sequence: TGCGCCAGCAGCTTGGACCCCTCTGGGGCCAACGTCCTGACTTTC.

This clonotype occurred many times. V gene TRBV6-6 combines with J gene TRBJ2-7; perhaps TRBD1 as D (5 bases). V was trimmed by 6 bases and J by 0 bases, leaving 15 bases between them. Germline assignment: CDR1 MNHNY and CDR2 SVGAGI (reference sequence). CDR3 length equals 15 residues. The CDR3 sequence: CASSLTGPSSYEQYF. In nucleotides, the CDR3 is TGTGCCAGCAGCCTAACAGGCCCCAGCTCCTACGAGCAGTACTTC.

With regard to this clonotype: A much larger clone lies a single base off, so this may be a read error. The rearrangement links TRBV11-2 to TRBJ2-1; 8 bases line up with TRBD2. Germline V CDR1 and CDR2: SGHAT, FQNNGV. The CDR3 has 17 amino acids. The DNA for the CDR3 is TGTGCCAACAGCTTATTGGTTAGCGGGGCTACCTACAATGAGCAGTTCTTC. Translated: CANSLLVSGATYNEQFF.

This clonotype was counted many times. This chain joins TRBV7-2 and TRBJ1-1; a weak D match, TRBD1 (6 bases). Trimming pared 4 bases from V and 4 bases from J, leaving 10 bases between. In germline, CDR1 is SGHTA, CDR2 FQGNSA. CDR3 length equals 13 residues. Here the CDR3 DNA reads TGTGCCAGCAGCTCACAGGGAAGCACTGAAGCTTTCTTT. Its translation is CASSSQGSTEAFF.

This clonotype was detected ten times or more. The chain carries TRBV29-1 and TRBJ1-2; the D gene is possibly TRBD1 (6 bases). The CDR3 consists of 14 residues. V was pared by 6 bases and J by 6 bases, with 20 bases between. In germline, CDR1 is SQVTM, CDR2 ANQGSEA. The CDR3 loop reads CSVVGGEPENGYTF. Here the CDR3 DNA reads TGCAGCGTGGTAGGGGGGGAGCCTGAGAATGGCTACACCTTC.